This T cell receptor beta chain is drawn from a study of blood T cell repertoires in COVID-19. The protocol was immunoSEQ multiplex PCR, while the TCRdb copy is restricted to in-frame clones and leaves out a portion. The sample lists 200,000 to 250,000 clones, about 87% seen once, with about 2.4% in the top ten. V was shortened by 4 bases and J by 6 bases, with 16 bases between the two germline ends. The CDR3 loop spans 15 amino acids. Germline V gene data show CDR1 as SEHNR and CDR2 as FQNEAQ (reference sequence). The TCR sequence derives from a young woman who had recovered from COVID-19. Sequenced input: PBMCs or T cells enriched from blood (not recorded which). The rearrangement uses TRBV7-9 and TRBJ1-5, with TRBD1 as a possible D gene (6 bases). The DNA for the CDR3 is TGTGCCAGCAGCTCAGGCAGGTGGGGGCTTCAGCCCCAGCATTTT. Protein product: CASSSGRWGLQPQHF. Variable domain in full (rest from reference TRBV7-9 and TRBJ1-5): DTGVSQNPRHKITKRGQNVTFRCDPISEHNRLYWYRQTLGQGPEFLTYFQNEAQLEKSRLLSDRFSAERPKGSFSTLEIQRTEQGDSAMYLCASSSGRWGLQPQHFGDGTRLSIL.